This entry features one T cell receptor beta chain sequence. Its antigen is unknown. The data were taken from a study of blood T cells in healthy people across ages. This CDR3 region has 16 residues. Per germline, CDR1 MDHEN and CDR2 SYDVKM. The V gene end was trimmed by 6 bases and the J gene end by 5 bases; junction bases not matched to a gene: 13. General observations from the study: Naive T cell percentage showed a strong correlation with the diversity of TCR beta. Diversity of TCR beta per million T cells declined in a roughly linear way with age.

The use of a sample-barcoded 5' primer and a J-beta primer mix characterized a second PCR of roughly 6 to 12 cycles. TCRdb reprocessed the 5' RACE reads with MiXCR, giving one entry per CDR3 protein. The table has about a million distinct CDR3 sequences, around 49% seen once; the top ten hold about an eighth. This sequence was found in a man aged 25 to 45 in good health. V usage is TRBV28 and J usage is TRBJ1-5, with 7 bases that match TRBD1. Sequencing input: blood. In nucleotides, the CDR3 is TGTGCCAGCAGGTCCCTAGGTCGAACAGGGGATCAGCCCCAGCATTTT. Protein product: CASRSLGRTGDQPQHF.